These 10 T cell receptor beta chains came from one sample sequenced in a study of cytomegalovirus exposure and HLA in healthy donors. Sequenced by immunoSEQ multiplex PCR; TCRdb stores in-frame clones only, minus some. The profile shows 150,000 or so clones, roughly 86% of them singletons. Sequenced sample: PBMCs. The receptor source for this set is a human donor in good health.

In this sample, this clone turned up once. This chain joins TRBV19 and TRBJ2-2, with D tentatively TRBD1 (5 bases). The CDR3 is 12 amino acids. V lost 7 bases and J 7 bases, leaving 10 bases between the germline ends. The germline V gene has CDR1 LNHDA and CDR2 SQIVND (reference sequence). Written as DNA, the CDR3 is TGTGCCAGTAAATGGGGCCTCGGGGAGCTGTTTTTT. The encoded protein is CASKWGLGELFF.

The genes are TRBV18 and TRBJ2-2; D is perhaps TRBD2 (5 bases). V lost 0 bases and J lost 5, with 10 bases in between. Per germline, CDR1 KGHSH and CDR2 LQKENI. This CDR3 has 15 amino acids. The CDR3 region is CASSPPGVATGELFF. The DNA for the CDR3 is TGTGCCAGCTCACCACCGGGAGTGGCGACCGGGGAGCTGTTTTTT.

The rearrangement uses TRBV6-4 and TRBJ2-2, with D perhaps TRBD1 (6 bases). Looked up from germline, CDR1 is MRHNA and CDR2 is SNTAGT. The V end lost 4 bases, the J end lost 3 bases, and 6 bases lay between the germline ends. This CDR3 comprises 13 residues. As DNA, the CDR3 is TGTGCCAGCAGTGCAGGGGACACCGGGGAGCTGTTTTTT. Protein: CASSAGDTGELFF.

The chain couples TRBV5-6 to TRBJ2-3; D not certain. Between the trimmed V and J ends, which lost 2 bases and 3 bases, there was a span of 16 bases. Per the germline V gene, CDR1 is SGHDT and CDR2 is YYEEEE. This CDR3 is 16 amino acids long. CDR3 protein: CASSLEAERRTDTQYF. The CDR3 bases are TGTGCCAGCAGCTTAGAGGCTGAGAGGCGAACAGATACGCAGTATTTT.

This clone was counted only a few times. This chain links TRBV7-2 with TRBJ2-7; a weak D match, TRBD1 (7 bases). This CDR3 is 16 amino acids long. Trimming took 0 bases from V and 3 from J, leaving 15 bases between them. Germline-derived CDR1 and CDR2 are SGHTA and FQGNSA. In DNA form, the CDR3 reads TGTGCCAGCAGCTTAGCGCGCGGAGGGGGCGGCTACGAGCAGTACTTC. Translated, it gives CASSLARGGGGYEQYF.

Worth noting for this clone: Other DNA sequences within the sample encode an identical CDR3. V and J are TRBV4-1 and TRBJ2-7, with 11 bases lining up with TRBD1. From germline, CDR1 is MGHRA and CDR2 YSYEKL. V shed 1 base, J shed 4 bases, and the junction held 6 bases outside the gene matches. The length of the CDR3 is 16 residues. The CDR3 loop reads CASSQVPGQGAYEQYF. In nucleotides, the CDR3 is TGCGCCAGCAGCCAAGTCCCCGGACAGGGGGCTTACGAGCAGTACTTC.

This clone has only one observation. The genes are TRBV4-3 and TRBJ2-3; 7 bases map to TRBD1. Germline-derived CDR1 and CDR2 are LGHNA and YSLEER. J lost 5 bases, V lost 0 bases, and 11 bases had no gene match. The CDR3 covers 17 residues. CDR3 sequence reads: CASSQDKAGGTIDTQYF. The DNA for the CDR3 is TGCGCCAGCAGCCAAGATAAAGCAGGGGGTACGATAGATACGCAGTATTTT.

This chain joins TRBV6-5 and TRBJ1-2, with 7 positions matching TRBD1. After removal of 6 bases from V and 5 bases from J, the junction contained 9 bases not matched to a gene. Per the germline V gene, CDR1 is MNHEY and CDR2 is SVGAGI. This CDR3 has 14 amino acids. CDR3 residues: CASSRQKQGYGYTF. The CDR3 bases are TGTGCCAGCAGCCGCCAAAAACAGGGGTATGGCTACACCTTC.

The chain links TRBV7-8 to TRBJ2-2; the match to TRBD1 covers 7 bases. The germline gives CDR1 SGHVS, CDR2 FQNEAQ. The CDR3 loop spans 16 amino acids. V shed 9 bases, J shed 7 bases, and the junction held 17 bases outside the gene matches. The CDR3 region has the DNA TGTGCCAGTCGCGCTACTCGGGACAGTCGAAGCGGGGAGCTGTTTTTT. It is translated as CASRATRDSRSGELFF.

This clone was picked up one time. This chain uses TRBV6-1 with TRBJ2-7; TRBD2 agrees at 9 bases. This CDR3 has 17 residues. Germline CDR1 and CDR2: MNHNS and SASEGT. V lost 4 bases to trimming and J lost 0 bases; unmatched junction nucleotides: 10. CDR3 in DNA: TGTGCCAGCAGTGTATATTCCAGCGGGGGGACCTCCTACGAGCAGTACTTC. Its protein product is CASSVYSSGGTSYEQYF.